The present TCR beta chain was sequenced within a study of T cells expressing NK-cell markers. Germline values: CDR1 GTSNPN, CDR2 SVGIG (reference sequence). CDR3 length: 16 amino acids. Using the 5' RACE reads, TCRdb records one entry per CDR3 protein without DNA. This sample contains about 390,000 distinct CDR3 sequences. The sequence came from a woman aged 45 to 65 in good health. Sequencing used blood T cells: a sorted CD56 or NKG2C T cell subset, CD4+ or CD8+ T cells, or bulk PBMC T cells (not recorded which). J is TRBJ1-6 and V is TRBV30; no DNA is available, so the TRBD1 call from TCRdb remains unchecked. CDR3 protein: CAWSVKGGQGGSPLHF.